The TCR beta chain described here comes from a study of shared clonotypes between healthy human individuals. Study-level background: CD4 naive and CD4 memory each took three plates per donor, while CD8 naive took two and CD8 memory one. Findings and limits, study-wide: The sole specimen, blood, was sampled, and tissue repertoires likely differ.

Comments on this clone: Its antigen is not known.

This table comes from immunoSEQ multiplex PCR, and its TCRdb copy is limited to in-frame clones, with some not included. The table lists 2 million to 2.5 million clones, roughly 95% of them singletons, with over 0.1% in the top ten. Germline V CDR1 and CDR2: ENHRY, SYGVKD. Trimming pared 10 bases from V and 4 bases from J, leaving 20 bases between. This CDR3 contains 14 residues. The TCR originated in a man younger than 35 in good health. Specimen: naive CD4+ T cells sorted from blood. The subset denotes: CD45RA+ positively selected. This sequence joins TRBV10-3 and TRBJ2-7; the D call may be TRBD1 or TRBD2 (5 bases each). In DNA form, the CDR3 reads TGTGCCACCCTGGACACGGGGCGCTTTTACGAGCAGTACTTC. Protein sequence: CATLDTGRFYEQYF.